These 20 T cell receptor beta chains were sequenced from one sample in a study of T-cell memory formation after mild COVID-19 (dated by TCRdb to the early 2020s). The method behind the library was 5' RACE. For sequencing, an Illumina NovaSeq 6000 was employed. The public sequencing data were trimmed at Q25 with fastp and processed into clonotypes with MiXCR by TCRdb, which kept only in-frame beta chains. Entries that share a CDR3 protein sequence are merged under the most common genes and DNA. The sample yields hundreds of thousands of distinct CDR3 sequences; roughly 22% were counted once. Under 15% of the sample goes to the ten largest clones. The sample taken for sequencing was PBMCs or a T cell subset sorted from them (not recorded which). The receptors originated from an adult woman who had mild COVID-19 (a few samples of this study predate the infection). The sample titles of this study are shuffled in the database, so cell type and time point are left out; the donor was told from shared clones.

This clonotype was found many times. The chain combines TRBV5-5 with TRBJ2-3, with 9 bases matching TRBD1. The CDR3 consists of 16 residues. With 4 bases clipped from V and 0 bases from J, the junction kept 6 bases outside the gene matches. Germline V gives CDR1 SGHKS, CDR2 YYEKEE (reference sequence). CDR3 bases: TGTGCCAGCAGCCTACCCGGGACAGGGAGCACAGATACGCAGTATTTT. Amino acids: CASSLPGTGSTDTQYF.

V and J are TRBV9 and TRBJ2-2; tentative D call: TRBD1 (6 bases). Trimming removed 4 bases at V and 0 bases at J, with 13 bases between. Germline values: CDR1 SGDLS, CDR2 YYNGEE. This CDR3 has 16 residues. The CDR3 region is CASSRGQLSNTGELFF. CDR3 bases: TGTGCCAGCAGCCGCGGACAGCTGTCGAACACCGGGGAGCTGTTTTTT.

This clonotype came up a few times. V gene TRBV27 combines with J gene TRBJ2-2, with D perhaps TRBD2 (5 bases). V lost 3 bases and J lost 5, with 10 bases in between. Germline assignment: CDR1 MNHEY and CDR2 SMNVEV (reference sequence). CDR3 size: 14 residues. CDR3 bases: TGTGCCAGCAGTTTTCTCGAGGGAACCGGGGAGCTGTTTTTT. Amino acids: CASSFLEGTGELFF.

The chain is built from TRBV30 and TRBJ1-1; D perhaps matches TRBD1 (5 bases). Per the germline V gene, CDR1 is GTSNPN and CDR2 is SVGIG (reference sequence). The CDR3 has 14 amino acids. The V end was cut by 3 bases, the J end by 5 bases, with 16 bases between. The CDR3 region is CAWSLRAVGTEAFF. The CDR3 coding sequence is TGTGCCTGGAGCCTCAGGGCTGTTGGTACTGAAGCTTTCTTT.

This clonotype was seen only a few times. One junction end does not reproduce the germline sequence, and a read error may be involved. The chain carries TRBV6-6 and TRBJ2-3; the D is unclear. The CDR3 covers 12 residues. Germline-derived CDR1 and CDR2 are MNHNY and SVGAGI (reference sequence). The CDR3 region is CASSTSGPSLNF. In nucleotides, the CDR3 is TGTGCCAGCAGTACCTCCGGACCGTCCCTGAATTTT.

This clonotype occurred a few times. The CDR3 region is CASMEGATNTEAFF. The CDR3 bases are TGTGCCAGCATGGAGGGCGCAACGAACACTGAAGCTTTCTTT. The J gene is TRBJ1-1, the V gene TRBV2; D is undetermined. V was shortened by 7 bases and J by 1 base, with 13 bases between the two germline ends. The CDR3 runs 14 residues. The V gene's germline CDR1 is SNHLY and CDR2 FYNNEI.

This rearrangement joins TRBV27 to TRBJ2-1, with TRBD2 matching over 13 bases. Germline V gives CDR1 MNHEY, CDR2 SMNVEV (reference sequence). The CDR3 extends over 15 amino acids. V lost 5 bases, J lost 9 bases, and 7 bases stayed unmatched. The CDR3 nucleotides read TGTGCCAGCAGTCTCAGGACTAGCGGGAGTGGTGAGCAGTTCTTC. Amino acid sequence: CASSLRTSGSGEQFF.

The chain carries TRBV3-1 and TRBJ2-3; D is ambiguous. The CDR3 is 14 residues long. Germline CDR1 and CDR2: LGHDT and YNNKEL (reference sequence). Trimming left V 0 bases short and J 5 bases short, with 9 bases between. The CDR3 sequence is CASSQDPMIDTQYF. CDR3 sequence (DNA): TGTGCCAGCAGCCAAGATCCGATGATAGATACGCAGTATTTT.

In this sample, this clonotype turned up a few times. The chain carries TRBV24-1 and TRBJ2-2; D is unclear. The V gene's germline CDR1 is KGHDR and CDR2 SFDVKD. Trimming removed 6 bases at V and 2 bases at J, with 6 bases between. This CDR3 comprises 13 residues. In DNA form, the CDR3 reads TGTGCCACCAGTTCCCTCAACACCGGGGAGCTGTTTTTT. It translates to CATSSLNTGELFF.

This chain joins TRBV24-1 and TRBJ2-3; D gene unclear. Germline lookup yields CDR1 KGHDR and CDR2 SFDVKD. This CDR3 region has 17 residues. V lost 3 bases, J lost 4 bases, and 19 bases lay in between. CDR3 in amino acids: CATSDPPGRSEADTQYF. The CDR3 DNA reads as TGTGCCACCAGTGATCCCCCTGGGCGCTCCGAGGCAGATACGCAGTATTTT.

V gene TRBV18 combines with J gene TRBJ2-5; 9 nucleotides agree with TRBD1. Germline assignment: CDR1 KGHSH and CDR2 LQKENI. V lost 6 bases, J lost 4 bases, and 6 bases stayed unmatched. The CDR3 spans 14 residues. Written as DNA, the CDR3 is TGTGCCAGCTCGTGGACAGGGGATGGAGAGACCCAGTACTTC. Encoded protein: CASSWTGDGETQYF.

This clonotype was observed a handful of times. The V call is TRBV3-1, the J call TRBJ1-2; 7 bases line up with TRBD1. This CDR3 is 14 amino acids long. The trim removed 0 bases at V and 7 bases at J, leaving 5 bases unmatched. Germline V gene sequence: CDR1 LGHDT, CDR2 YNNKEL (reference sequence). This CDR3 reads CASSQDSGGRGYTF. Here the CDR3 DNA reads TGTGCCAGCAGCCAAGATTCAGGGGGACGTGGCTACACCTTC.

This clonotype was found a few times. This chain connects TRBV7-9 to TRBJ2-6; 7 nucleotides line up with TRBD2. V shed 1 base and J 11 bases; nucleotides not matched to a gene: 14. The CDR3 consists of 17 residues. Germline V gene sequence: CDR1 SEHNR, CDR2 FQNEAQ (reference sequence). In nucleotides, the CDR3 is TGTGCCAGCAGCTTAGGGGAGGGACTTACCGGATCCGACGTCCTGACTTTC. This translates into CASSLGEGLTGSDVLTF.

This clonotype was detected a few times. The chain has TRBV25-1 and TRBJ2-7, with D perhaps TRBD2 (5 bases). V lost 6 bases and J 1 base, leaving 16 bases between the germline ends. The CDR3 sequence is 15 residues long. Germline CDR1 MGHDK, CDR2 SYGVNS. This CDR3 reads CASRSRSGQSYEQYF. DNA for the CDR3: TGTGCCAGCAGATCACGGAGCGGCCAATCCTACGAGCAGTACTTC.

This chain uses TRBV24-1 with TRBJ1-2, with 8 bases lining up with TRBD1. The CDR3 consists of 13 residues. CDR1 KGHDR and CDR2 SFDVKD come from the germline V gene. With V trimmed by 4 bases and J by 10 bases, 7 bases remained unmatched. The CDR3 DNA reads as TGTGCCACCAGTGAAAGCGGACAGGGTCTCTACACCTTC. Its translation: CATSESGQGLYTF.

This chain links TRBV29-1 with TRBJ2-7; 9 bases align to TRBD1. Germline values: CDR1 SQVTM, CDR2 ANQGSEA. The CDR3 loop spans 12 amino acids. With V trimmed by 6 bases and J by 4 bases, 4 bases remained unmatched. The CDR3 nucleotides read TGCAGCGTCCGGGACAGGGAGTACGAGCAGTACTTC. Translation: CSVRDREYEQYF.

This clonotype was seen more than once but under ten times. The gene calls are TRBV7-2 and TRBJ1-5; D not certain. Germline-derived CDR1 and CDR2 are SGHTA and FQGNSA. The CDR3 contains 16 residues. V was cut by 2 bases and J by 1 base, with 12 bases left in between. The chain's CDR3 is CASSLFLGNSNQPQHF. In nucleotides, the CDR3 is TGTGCCAGCAGCTTATTTTTGGGAAACAGCAATCAGCCCCAGCATTTT.

The chain employs TRBV6-6 and TRBJ2-3; 7 positions agree with TRBD2. The CDR3 covers 15 residues. The germline CDR1 and CDR2 sequences are MNHNY and SVGAGI (reference sequence). With 7 bases clipped from V and 3 bases from J, the junction kept 10 bases outside the gene matches. This chain's CDR3 is CASTLGGRRTDTQYF. The CDR3 coding sequence is TGTGCCAGCACCCTAGGCGGGAGACGGACAGATACGCAGTATTTT.

A few counts support this clonotype. V gene TRBV20-1 combines with J gene TRBJ2-3; 9 bases map to TRBD2. J gave up 5 bases and V 0 bases, and 9 bases lay outside the gene matches. Germline V gives CDR1 DFQATT, CDR2 SNEGSKA (reference sequence). The CDR3 is made up of 16 amino acids. Written as DNA, the CDR3 is TGCAGTGCTAGAGATCTGGCGCGGGAGGGCCGAGATACGCAGTATTTT. As protein: CSARDLAREGRDTQYF.

The rearrangement joins TRBV7-2 to TRBJ2-1; TRBD2 matches at 7 bases. V lost 7 bases, J lost 7 bases, and 13 bases stayed unmatched. CDR1 SGHTA and CDR2 FQGNSA come from the germline V gene. The CDR3 sequence is 15 residues long. DNA for the CDR3: TGTGCCAGCAATCTCCTGGGGGGGGACTGGAATGAGCAGTTCTTC. Its translation: CASNLLGGDWNEQFF.